The present T cell receptor beta chain was sequenced within a study of cytotoxic CD8 clonotypes in ibrutinib-treated CLL. Regarding the study as a whole: Sustained-remission and progressing patients were not sampled at matched times.

This clone was detected once. Antigen: not known. Clones were read by immunoSEQ multiplex PCR, and TCRdb kept only the in-frame ones, dropping some. The sample contains tens of thousands of clones, about 86% of which appear only once. Trimming left V 4 bases short and J 4 bases short, with 16 bases between. The V gene's germline CDR1 is SQVTM and CDR2 ANQGSEA. This CDR3 spans 15 amino acids. The receptor was derived from a human donor with chronic lymphocytic leukemia. Material: PBMCs, obtained before ibrutinib treatment. The gene calls are TRBV29-1 and TRBJ2-2; D is possibly TRBD2 (6 bases). The CDR3 here is CSVGIGSKSTGELFF. DNA of the CDR3: TGCAGCGTTGGTATCGGGAGTAAGAGCACCGGGGAGCTGTTTTTT.